The 9 T cell receptor beta chains below all came from one sample that was sequenced in a study of neurological immune-mediated disorders. Via MiXCR, TCRdb re-called the 5' RACE reads, giving one row per CDR3 protein. The top ten hold more than 5% of the sample, which has over 50,000 distinct CDR3 sequences, about 3.7% seen once. Material for sequencing was PBMCs. The receptors come from a man aged 35-49 years with multiple sclerosis.

This clonotype was picked up many times. The rearrangement links TRBV4-1 to TRBJ1-1; 7 nucleotides match TRBD1. In germline, CDR1 is MGHRA, CDR2 YSYEKL. J was trimmed by 4 bases and V by 1 base; bases with no gene match: 3. The CDR3 consists of 14 residues. The CDR3 DNA sequence: TGCGCCAGCAGCCAAGGACAGGGACCCACTGAAGCTTTCTTT. Translation: CASSQGQGPTEAFF.

This clonotype has a count of ten or more. J is TRBJ1-5 and V is TRBV3-1; the D gene is possibly TRBD1 (5 bases). The V end lost 4 bases, the J end lost 3 bases, and 13 bases lay between the germline ends. This CDR3 is 15 amino acids long. Per germline, CDR1 LGHDT and CDR2 YNNKEL (reference sequence). The CDR3 sequence: CASSPGQGLNQPQHF. The CDR3 DNA sequence: TGTGCCAGCAGCCCGGGGCAGGGACTCAATCAGCCCCAGCATTTT.

This clonotype has a count of ten or more. The V and J genes are TRBV12-3 or TRBV12-4 and TRBJ2-3; D tentatively reads TRBD1 or TRBD2 (5 bases each). V was shortened by 2 bases and J by 0 bases, with 15 bases between the two germline ends. The CDR3 length is 17 residues. As DNA, the CDR3 is TGTGCCAGCAGTTTATCGGGGCCGCCAAGTAGCACAGATACGCAGTATTTT. Amino acids: CASSLSGPPSSTDTQYF.

This clonotype was counted ten times or more. This sequence joins TRBV7-9 and TRBJ2-5; 9 bases align to TRBD2. CDR1 and CDR2 (germline): SEHNR, FQNEAQ (reference sequence). V shed 0 bases and J 3 bases; nucleotides not matched to a gene: 8. CDR3 size: 17 residues. CDR3 sequence reads: CASSLAHLVAGEETQYF. In DNA, the CDR3 is TGTGCCAGCAGCTTAGCTCATCTAGTAGCGGGGGAAGAGACCCAGTACTTC. The whole variable domain, remainder taken from reference TRBV7-9 and TRBJ2-5, is DTGVSQNPRHKITKRGQNVTFRCDPISEHNRLYWYRQTLGQGPEFLTYFQNEAQLEKSRLLSDRFSAERPKGSFSTLEIQRTEQGDSAMYLCASSLAHLVAGEETQYFGPGTRLLVL.

This clonotype was seen ten or more times. A junction end diverges from the germline sequence, so it may reflect a read error. The chain recombines TRBV14 with TRBJ1-6, with D possibly matching TRBD1 (5 bases). Germline CDR1 reads SGHDN; CDR2 reads FVKESK. The CDR3 spans 14 residues. The CDR3 nucleotides are TGTGCCAGCAGCCCACGCAGGGTGGCTTCACCCCTCAACTTT. Amino acids: CASSPRRVASPLNF.

As regards this clonotype: Its ends do not fully match the called genes, so a read error is possible. This CDR3 reads CASSDPEQPQNF. In nucleotides, the CDR3 is TGCGCCAGCAGTGACCCGGAACAGCCCCAGAATTTT. The chain joins TRBV10-2 to TRBJ1-5, with D unclear. Germline values: CDR1 WSHSY, CDR2 SAAADI. CDR3 length: 12 amino acids.

This clonotype was counted many times. The rearrangement links TRBV3-1 to TRBJ2-6; 8 bases map to TRBD1. V was pared by 0 bases and J by 2 bases, with 9 bases of the junction left unmatched. Looked up from germline, CDR1 is LGHDT and CDR2 is YNNKEL (reference sequence). This CDR3 is 19 amino acids long. The CDR3 region has the DNA TGTGCCAGCAGCCAAGATACTTGGACAGGGTCGACTGGGGCCAACGTCCTGACTTTC. As protein: CASSQDTWTGSTGANVLTF. The whole variable domain, remainder taken from reference TRBV3-1 and TRBJ2-6, is DTAVSQTPKYLVTQMGNDKSIKCEQNLGHDTMYWYKQDSKKFLKIMFSYNNKELIINETVPNRFSPKSPDKAHLNLHINSLELGDSAVYFCASSQDTWTGSTGANVLTFGAGSRLTVL.

The chain is built from TRBV6-1 and TRBJ1-2; 9 nucleotides align to TRBD1. Trimming at V came to 2 bases and at J to 5 bases, leaving 9 bases not matched to a gene. The CDR3 is 16 residues long. CDR1 and CDR2 from the germline V gene are MNHNS and SASEGT. The CDR3, as DNA: TGTGCCAGCAGTGAATTGTGGGACAGGGCATTTTATGGCTACACCTTC. Translation: CASSELWDRAFYGYTF.

Many counts were recorded for this clonotype. CDR3 nucleotides: TGTGCCAGCAGACCCGGGACAGGGACCTTCTACGAGCAGTACTTC. Encoded protein: CASRPGTGTFYEQYF. This sequence joins TRBV12-3 or TRBV12-4 and TRBJ2-7; 9 bases line up with TRBD1. This CDR3 comprises 15 residues. Trimming at V came to 6 bases and at J to 3 bases, leaving 9 bases not matched to a gene.